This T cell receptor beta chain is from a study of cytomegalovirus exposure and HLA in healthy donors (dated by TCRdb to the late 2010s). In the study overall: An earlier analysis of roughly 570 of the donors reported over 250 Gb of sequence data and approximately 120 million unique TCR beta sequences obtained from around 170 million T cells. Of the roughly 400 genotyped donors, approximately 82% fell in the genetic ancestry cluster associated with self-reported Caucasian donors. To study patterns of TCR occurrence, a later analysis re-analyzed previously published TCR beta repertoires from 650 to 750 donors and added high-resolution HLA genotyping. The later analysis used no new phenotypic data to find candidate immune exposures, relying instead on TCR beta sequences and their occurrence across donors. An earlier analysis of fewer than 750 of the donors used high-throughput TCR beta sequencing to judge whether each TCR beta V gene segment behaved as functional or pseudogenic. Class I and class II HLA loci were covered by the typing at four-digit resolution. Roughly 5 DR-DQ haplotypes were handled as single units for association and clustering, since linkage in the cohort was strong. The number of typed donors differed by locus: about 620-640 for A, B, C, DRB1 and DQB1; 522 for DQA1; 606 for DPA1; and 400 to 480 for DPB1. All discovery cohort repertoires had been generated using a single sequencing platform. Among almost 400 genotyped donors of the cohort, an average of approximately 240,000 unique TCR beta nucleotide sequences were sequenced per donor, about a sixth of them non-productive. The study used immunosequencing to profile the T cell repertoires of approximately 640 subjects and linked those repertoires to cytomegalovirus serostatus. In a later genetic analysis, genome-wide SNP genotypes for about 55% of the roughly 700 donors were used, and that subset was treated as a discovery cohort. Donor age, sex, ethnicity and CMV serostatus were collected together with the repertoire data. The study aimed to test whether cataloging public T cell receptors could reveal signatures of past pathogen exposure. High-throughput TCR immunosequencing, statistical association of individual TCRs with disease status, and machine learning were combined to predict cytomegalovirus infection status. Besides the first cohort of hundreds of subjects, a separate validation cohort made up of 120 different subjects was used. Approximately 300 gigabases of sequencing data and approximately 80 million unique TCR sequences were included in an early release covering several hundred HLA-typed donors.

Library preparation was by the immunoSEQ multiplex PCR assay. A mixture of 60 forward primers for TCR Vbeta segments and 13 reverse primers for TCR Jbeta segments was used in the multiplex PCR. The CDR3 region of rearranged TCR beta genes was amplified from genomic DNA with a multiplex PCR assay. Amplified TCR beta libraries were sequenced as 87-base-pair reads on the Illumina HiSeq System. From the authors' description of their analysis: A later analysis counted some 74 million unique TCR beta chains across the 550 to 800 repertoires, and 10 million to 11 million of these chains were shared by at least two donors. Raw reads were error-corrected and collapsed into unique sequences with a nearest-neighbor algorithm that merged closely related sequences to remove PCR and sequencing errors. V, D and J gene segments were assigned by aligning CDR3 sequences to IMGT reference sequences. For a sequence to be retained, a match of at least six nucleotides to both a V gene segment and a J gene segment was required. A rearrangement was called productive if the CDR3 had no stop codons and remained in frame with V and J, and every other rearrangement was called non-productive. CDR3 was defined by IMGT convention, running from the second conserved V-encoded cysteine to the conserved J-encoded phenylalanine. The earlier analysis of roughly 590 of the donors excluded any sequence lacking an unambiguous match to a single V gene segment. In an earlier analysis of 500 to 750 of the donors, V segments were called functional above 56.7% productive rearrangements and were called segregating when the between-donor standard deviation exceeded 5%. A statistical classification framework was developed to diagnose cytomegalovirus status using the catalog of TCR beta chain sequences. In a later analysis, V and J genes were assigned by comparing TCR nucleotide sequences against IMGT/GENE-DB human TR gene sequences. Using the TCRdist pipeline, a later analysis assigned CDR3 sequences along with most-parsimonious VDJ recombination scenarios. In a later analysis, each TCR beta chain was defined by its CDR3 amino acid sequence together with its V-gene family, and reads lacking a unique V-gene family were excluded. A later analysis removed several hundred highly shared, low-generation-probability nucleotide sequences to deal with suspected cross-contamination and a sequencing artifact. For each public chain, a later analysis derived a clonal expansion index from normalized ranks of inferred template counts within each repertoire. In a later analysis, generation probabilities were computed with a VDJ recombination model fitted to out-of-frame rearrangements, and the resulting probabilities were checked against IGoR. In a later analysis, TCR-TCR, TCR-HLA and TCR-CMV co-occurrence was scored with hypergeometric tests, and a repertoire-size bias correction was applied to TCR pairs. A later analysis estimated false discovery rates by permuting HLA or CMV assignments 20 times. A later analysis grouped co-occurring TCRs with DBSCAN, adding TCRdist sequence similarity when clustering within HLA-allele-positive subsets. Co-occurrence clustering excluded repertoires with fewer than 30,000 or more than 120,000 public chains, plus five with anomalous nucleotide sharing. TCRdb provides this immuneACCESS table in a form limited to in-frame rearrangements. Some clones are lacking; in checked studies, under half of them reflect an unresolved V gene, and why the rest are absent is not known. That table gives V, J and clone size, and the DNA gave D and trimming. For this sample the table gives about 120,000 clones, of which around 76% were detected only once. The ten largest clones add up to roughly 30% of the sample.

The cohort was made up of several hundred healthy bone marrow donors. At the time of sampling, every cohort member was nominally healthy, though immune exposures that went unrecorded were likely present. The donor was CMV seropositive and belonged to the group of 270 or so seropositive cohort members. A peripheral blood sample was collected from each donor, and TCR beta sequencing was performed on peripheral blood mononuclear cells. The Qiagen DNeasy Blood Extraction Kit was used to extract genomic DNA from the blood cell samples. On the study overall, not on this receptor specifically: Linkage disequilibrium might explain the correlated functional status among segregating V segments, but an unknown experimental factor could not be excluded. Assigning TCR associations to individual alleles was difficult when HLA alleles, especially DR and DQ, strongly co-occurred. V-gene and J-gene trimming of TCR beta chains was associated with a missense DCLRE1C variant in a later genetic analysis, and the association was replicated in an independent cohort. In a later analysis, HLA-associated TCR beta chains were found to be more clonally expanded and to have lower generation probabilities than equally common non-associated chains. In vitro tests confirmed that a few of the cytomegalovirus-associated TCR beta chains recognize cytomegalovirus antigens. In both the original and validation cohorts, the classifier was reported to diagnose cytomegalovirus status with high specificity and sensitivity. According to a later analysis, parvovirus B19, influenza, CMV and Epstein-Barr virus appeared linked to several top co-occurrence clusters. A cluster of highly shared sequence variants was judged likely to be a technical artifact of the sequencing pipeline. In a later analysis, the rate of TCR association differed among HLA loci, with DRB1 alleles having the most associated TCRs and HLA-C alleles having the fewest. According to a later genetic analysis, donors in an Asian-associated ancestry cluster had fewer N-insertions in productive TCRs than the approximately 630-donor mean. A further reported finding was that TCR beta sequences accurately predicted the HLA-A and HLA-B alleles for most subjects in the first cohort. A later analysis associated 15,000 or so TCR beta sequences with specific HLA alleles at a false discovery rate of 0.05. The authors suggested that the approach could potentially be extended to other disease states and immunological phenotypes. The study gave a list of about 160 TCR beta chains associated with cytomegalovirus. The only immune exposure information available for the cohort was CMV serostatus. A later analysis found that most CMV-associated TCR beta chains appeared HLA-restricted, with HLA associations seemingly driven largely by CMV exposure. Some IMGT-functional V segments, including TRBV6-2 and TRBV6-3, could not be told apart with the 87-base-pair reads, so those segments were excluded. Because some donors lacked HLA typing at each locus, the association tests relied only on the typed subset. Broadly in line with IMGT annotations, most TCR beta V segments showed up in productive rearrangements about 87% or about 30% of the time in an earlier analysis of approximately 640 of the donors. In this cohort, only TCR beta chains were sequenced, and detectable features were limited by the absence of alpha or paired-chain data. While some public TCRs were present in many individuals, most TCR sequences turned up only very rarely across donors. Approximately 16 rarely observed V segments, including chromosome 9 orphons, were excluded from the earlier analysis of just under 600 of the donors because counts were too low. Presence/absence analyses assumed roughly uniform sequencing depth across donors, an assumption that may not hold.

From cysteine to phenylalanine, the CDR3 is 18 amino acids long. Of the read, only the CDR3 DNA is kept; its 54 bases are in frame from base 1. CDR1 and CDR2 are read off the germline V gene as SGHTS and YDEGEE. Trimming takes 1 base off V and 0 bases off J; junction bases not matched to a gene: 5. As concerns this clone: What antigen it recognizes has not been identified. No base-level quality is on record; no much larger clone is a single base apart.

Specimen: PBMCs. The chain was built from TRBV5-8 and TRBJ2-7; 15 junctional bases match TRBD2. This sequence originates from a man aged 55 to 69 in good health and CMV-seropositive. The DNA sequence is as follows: TGTGCCAGCAGCTTGCGGGGACTAGCGGGAGGCCTCTCCTACGAGCAGTACTTC. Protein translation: CASSLRGLAGGLSYEQYF.